The subject of this entry is one T cell receptor (beta chain). This record comes from a study of blood T cell repertoires in COVID-19. Study details: COVID-19 samples collected from the United States, Italy and Spain covered acute and convalescent phases. PBMCs, B-cell-depleted T cells, or T cells provided the cDNA or gDNA that made up the material.

Per the germline V gene, CDR1 is SGHTA and CDR2 is FQGTGA. CDR3 length equals 13 residues. V was cut by 5 bases and J by 1 base, with 8 bases left in between. In the authors' workflow: Nucleated cell number was recorded as an estimate derived from reference gene primer amplification. Profiling relied on immunoSEQ multiplex PCR, and the TCRdb table lists in-frame clones only, not all of them. From that table come the V and J calls and clone size; the DNA was used to work out D and trimming. The data show around 100,000 clones, 70% to 90% seen once. The chain recombines TRBV7-3 with TRBJ1-1, with D unresolved. The receptor was isolated from a middle-aged man with acute or convalescent COVID-19. Sequencing was done on a sample of peripheral blood. The DNA of the CDR3 is TGTGCCAGCAGCCAACAGCAGAACACTGAAGCTTTCTTT. This codes for CASSQQQNTEAFF.